These T cell receptor beta chains were read from a single sample in a study of T-cell memory formation after mild COVID-19. One entry per CDR3 protein, called by TCRdb with MiXCR from the 5' RACE reads. The table lists 550,000 to 600,000 distinct CDR3 sequences, less than 25% of them singletons, with roughly 9.1% in the top ten. Sequencing used PBMCs or a T cell subset sorted from them (not recorded which). These receptors all come from an adult woman who had mild COVID-19 (a few samples of this study predate the infection). Cell type and time point are not known. CDR3s include the opening cysteine and the closing phenylalanine or tryptophan. A D gene is named only where the DNA matches it firmly. Part of the rows lack a size; the others show once, few, many or a class for expanded clones.

TGTGCCAGCAACGGACAGGGCTCAACAGCTTTCTTT CASNGQGSTAFF TRBD1 few TRBJ1-1 TRBV6-6
TGTGCCAGCAGTCGTAGGGGCCGGGACACTGAAGCTTTCTTT CASSRRGRDTEAFF NA NA TRBJ1-1 TRBV12-3/TRBV12-4
TGTGCCAGCAGCCGAAGCTTCGGGACTAGCGGGACAGAGACCCAGTACTTC CASSRSFGTSGTETQYF TRBD2 NA TRBJ2-5 TRBV3-1
TGTGCCAGCAGCTTAGAGCCGGGGGAAGTGAGAAACGAGCAGTACTTC CASSLEPGEVRNEQYF NA NA TRBJ2-7 TRBV7-6
TGCGCCAGCAGCTCGGGGGGACAGGGAGCCGGGATTTCACCCCTCCACTTT CASSSGGQGAGISPLHF TRBD1 NA TRBJ1-6 TRBV5-1
TGTGCCAGCAGCCAATCTAGCTTCCTCCAAGAGACCCAGTACTTC CASSQSSFLQETQYF NA NA TRBJ2-5 TRBV14
TGTGCCAGCATCCTAATAAGGGGGGCAGCTTTCTTT CASILIRGAAFF NA NA TRBJ1-1 TRBV7-2
TGTGCCACCAGTGAACCACCGGCGGAGGGGGCGTTCGCTGGGGCCAACGTCCTGACTTTC CATSEPPAEGAFAGANVLTF NA few TRBJ2-6 TRBV24-1
TGTGCCGTAAGGGGGCGGGGGGGCCCCTCTGATGAGCAGTTCTTC CAVRGRGGPSDEQFF TRBD2 few TRBJ2-1 TRBV6-5
TGTGCCAGCAGCCGCCTCGGCGGGGGCACAGATACGCAGTATTTT CASSRLGGGTDTQYF NA NA TRBJ2-3 TRBV9
TGCGCCAGCAGCCAGGGGGGAGGGGGCCCCAGCTCCTACGAGCAGTACTTC CASSQGGGGPSSYEQYF NA NA TRBJ2-7 TRBV4-1
TGTGCCAGCAGCGTCCCCGCAGTTGGGACTAGCGGATACAATGAGCAGTTCTTC CASSVPAVGTSGYNEQFF TRBD2 few TRBJ2-1 TRBV9
TGTGCCAGCAGCCCCTCCTGGGCCTACAATGAGCAGTTCTTC CASSPSWAYNEQFF NA NA TRBJ2-1 TRBV7-2
TGCAGTGCTAGAGATTCGGAGGGGCCACTTTCCTATAGCAATCAGCCCCAGCATTTT CSARDSEGPLSYSNQPQHF NA NA TRBJ1-5 TRBV20-1
TGTGCCAGCAGCGTAGAGGGGGGCAGGGGGCATGGAGAGACCCAGTACTTC CASSVEGGRGHGETQYF TRBD1 NA TRBJ2-5 TRBV9
TGTGCCACCAGTGCAGGACTAGCGGGGGGGAGGGAGACCCAGTACTTC CATSAGLAGGRETQYF TRBD2 few TRBJ2-5 TRBV24-1
TGCAGTGCCGTCGGGAACTATGGCTACACCTTC CSAVGNYGYTF NA NA TRBJ1-2 TRBV20-1
TGCAGTGCCCCCAGAACGGCCAATGAGCAGTTCTTC CSAPRTANEQFF NA NA TRBJ2-1 TRBV20-1
TGTGCCAGCAGCCCGCCTCTCGGCGTCCCGGGCGAGCAGTACTTC CASSPPLGVPGEQYF NA few TRBJ2-7 TRBV4-2
TGTGCCAGCAGTGGGGGACAGTGGCTAGAAGAGACCCAGTACTTC CASSGGQWLEETQYF TRBD1 NA TRBJ2-5 TRBV11-2
TGTGCCAGCAGCTTAGTAGCGGACTCCTACAATGAGCAGTTCTTC CASSLVADSYNEQFF NA many TRBJ2-1 TRBV7-6
TGTGCCAGCAGTTCCCTAGGGGCGCGGGGAGATACGCAGTATTTT CASSSLGARGDTQYF NA few TRBJ2-3 TRBV28
TGCAGCGTTGAAGATTGGGGACAGGCGGGAGAGACCCAGTACTTC CSVEDWGQAGETQYF TRBD1 NA TRBJ2-5 TRBV29-1
TGTGCCAGCAGCCAAGATAGGGGGGCCCACAGAGCCTACGAGCAGTACTTC CASSQDRGAHRAYEQYF NA few TRBJ2-7 TRBV4-2
TGTGCCAGCAGCTTAAGTCGCGGGGGGCTCGGCACTGAAGCTTTCTTT CASSLSRGGLGTEAFF NA NA TRBJ1-1 TRBV11-2
TGCGCCATCCCGGGGAGCCGGGAGCAGTACTTC CAIPGSREQYF NA few TRBJ2-7 TRBV5-1
TGTGCCAGCAGTTACTGGGGGACTAGCGGTTACAATGAGCAGTTCTTC CASSYWGTSGYNEQFF TRBD2 few TRBJ2-1 TRBV6-2/TRBV6-3
TGTGCCAGCAGCCGACCTTTAACAGGGGGCACTGAAGCTTTCTTT CASSRPLTGGTEAFF TRBD1 few TRBJ1-1 TRBV7-2
TGTGCCTGGAGTGGAGGGGGCGCGGGGGAGACCCAGTACTTC CAWSGGGAGETQYF NA NA TRBJ2-5 TRBV30
TGTGCCAGCAGCTTCCCCCAGGGCATTCAGTACTTC CASSFPQGIQYF NA few TRBJ2-4 TRBV11-2
TGTGCCAGCTGCCTCTCTAGCTCCTACAATGAGCAGTTCTTC CASCLSSSYNEQFF NA few TRBJ2-1 TRBV18
TGTGCCAGCAGCAGGTACAGGTGGAACACTGAAGCTTTCTTT CASSRYRWNTEAFF NA NA TRBJ1-1 TRBV21-1
TGTGCCAGCAGTGGCGCCCCGGGACAGGGGCCAGACACTGAAGCTTTCTTT CASSGAPGQGPDTEAFF TRBD1 NA TRBJ1-1 TRBV6-1
TGTGCCAGCAGCGAAGCGGGAGCCCTAAACAATGAGCAGTTCTTC CASSEAGALNNEQFF TRBD2 NA TRBJ2-1 TRBV2
TGTGCCAGCAGCTTAGCACGACGGGATACGCAGTATTTT CASSLARRDTQYF NA NA TRBJ2-3 TRBV7-2
TGTGCCAGCAGTTTAACAAAGGGGACCTACGAGCAGTACTTC CASSLTKGTYEQYF NA NA TRBJ2-7 TRBV12-3/TRBV12-4
TGTGCCAGCAGCCGCTTGGGGGCAGGGTTGTACGAGCAGTACTTC CASSRLGAGLYEQYF NA NA TRBJ2-7 TRBV7-2
TGTGCCAGCAGTTGGAGGAGGACTAGCGGAGAATACAATGAGCAGTTCTTC CASSWRRTSGEYNEQFF TRBD2 few TRBJ2-1 TRBV27
TGTGCCAGCAGCTTTTCTTACAGGGGCTACGAGCAGTACTTC CASSFSYRGYEQYF TRBD1 NA TRBJ2-7 TRBV7-2
TGTGCCAGCAGTTTGGGAGGGCCTCTGGGCGGGGAGCTGTTTTTT CASSLGGPLGGELFF TRBD2 NA TRBJ2-2 TRBV12-3/TRBV12-4
TGCAGTGCCGAATATCCAGGGTACTCCTACGAGCAGTACTTC CSAEYPGYSYEQYF NA many TRBJ2-7 TRBV20-1
TGTGCCAGCAGCCCCTCTAGCGACCCTAGCTCCTACAATGAGCAGTTCTTC CASSPSSDPSSYNEQFF NA few TRBJ2-1 TRBV7-3
TGCAGCGTTGCAGACAGCGGCGGCGCCAAAAACATTCAGTACTTC CSVADSGGAKNIQYF NA NA TRBJ2-4 TRBV29-1
TGTGCCAGCAGCTGGGGGACTAGCGGATTCACAGATACGCAGTATTTT CASSWGTSGFTDTQYF TRBD2 NA TRBJ2-3 TRBV3-1
TGTGCCTGGAGAGACAGGGGAAATCAGCCCCAGCATTTT CAWRDRGNQPQHF TRBD1 NA TRBJ1-5 TRBV30
TGTGCCAGCTCACCGGGGACAGGGGGCCGGGGCACAGATACGCAGTATTTT CASSPGTGGRGTDTQYF TRBD1 many TRBJ2-3 TRBV18
TGTGCCAGTAGTCCCCCTCTGTCAGGGTGGAACACTGAAGCTTTCTTT CASSPPLSGWNTEAFF NA few TRBJ1-1 TRBV19
TGCGCCAGCAGCCAAGGGACACGCGGCTACACCTTC CASSQGTRGYTF NA NA TRBJ1-2 TRBV5-1
TGTGCCATCAGTGACCCGGGACGCTCTAATGAAAAACTGTTTTTT CAISDPGRSNEKLFF NA few TRBJ1-4 TRBV10-3
TGTGCCAGCCGTCCGGGACTAGCGGGTGCTGAGCAGTTCTTC CASRPGLAGAEQFF TRBD2 NA TRBJ2-1 TRBV2
TGTGCCAGCAGTGAACGGGGGGGCACAGATACGCAGTATTTT CASSERGGTDTQYF TRBD2 few TRBJ2-3 TRBV2
TGTGCCACCAGCAGAGGCGGGACCACAGATACGCAGTATTTT CATSRGGTTDTQYF NA NA TRBJ2-3 TRBV15
TGTGCCAGCAGGACAGGGGACTATGGCTACACCTTC CASRTGDYGYTF TRBD1 NA TRBJ1-2 TRBV6-5
TGTGCCAGCAGCCGGACAGCGGGTGAGCAGTTCTTC CASSRTAGEQFF NA few TRBJ2-1 TRBV7-9
TGCAGCGTTCGCCACTCGACCTACGAGCAGTACTTC CSVRHSTYEQYF NA NA TRBJ2-7 TRBV29-1
TGTGCCAGCAGCTTAGACTCCCGGGGAAACATTCAGTACTTC CASSLDSRGNIQYF NA few TRBJ2-4 TRBV13